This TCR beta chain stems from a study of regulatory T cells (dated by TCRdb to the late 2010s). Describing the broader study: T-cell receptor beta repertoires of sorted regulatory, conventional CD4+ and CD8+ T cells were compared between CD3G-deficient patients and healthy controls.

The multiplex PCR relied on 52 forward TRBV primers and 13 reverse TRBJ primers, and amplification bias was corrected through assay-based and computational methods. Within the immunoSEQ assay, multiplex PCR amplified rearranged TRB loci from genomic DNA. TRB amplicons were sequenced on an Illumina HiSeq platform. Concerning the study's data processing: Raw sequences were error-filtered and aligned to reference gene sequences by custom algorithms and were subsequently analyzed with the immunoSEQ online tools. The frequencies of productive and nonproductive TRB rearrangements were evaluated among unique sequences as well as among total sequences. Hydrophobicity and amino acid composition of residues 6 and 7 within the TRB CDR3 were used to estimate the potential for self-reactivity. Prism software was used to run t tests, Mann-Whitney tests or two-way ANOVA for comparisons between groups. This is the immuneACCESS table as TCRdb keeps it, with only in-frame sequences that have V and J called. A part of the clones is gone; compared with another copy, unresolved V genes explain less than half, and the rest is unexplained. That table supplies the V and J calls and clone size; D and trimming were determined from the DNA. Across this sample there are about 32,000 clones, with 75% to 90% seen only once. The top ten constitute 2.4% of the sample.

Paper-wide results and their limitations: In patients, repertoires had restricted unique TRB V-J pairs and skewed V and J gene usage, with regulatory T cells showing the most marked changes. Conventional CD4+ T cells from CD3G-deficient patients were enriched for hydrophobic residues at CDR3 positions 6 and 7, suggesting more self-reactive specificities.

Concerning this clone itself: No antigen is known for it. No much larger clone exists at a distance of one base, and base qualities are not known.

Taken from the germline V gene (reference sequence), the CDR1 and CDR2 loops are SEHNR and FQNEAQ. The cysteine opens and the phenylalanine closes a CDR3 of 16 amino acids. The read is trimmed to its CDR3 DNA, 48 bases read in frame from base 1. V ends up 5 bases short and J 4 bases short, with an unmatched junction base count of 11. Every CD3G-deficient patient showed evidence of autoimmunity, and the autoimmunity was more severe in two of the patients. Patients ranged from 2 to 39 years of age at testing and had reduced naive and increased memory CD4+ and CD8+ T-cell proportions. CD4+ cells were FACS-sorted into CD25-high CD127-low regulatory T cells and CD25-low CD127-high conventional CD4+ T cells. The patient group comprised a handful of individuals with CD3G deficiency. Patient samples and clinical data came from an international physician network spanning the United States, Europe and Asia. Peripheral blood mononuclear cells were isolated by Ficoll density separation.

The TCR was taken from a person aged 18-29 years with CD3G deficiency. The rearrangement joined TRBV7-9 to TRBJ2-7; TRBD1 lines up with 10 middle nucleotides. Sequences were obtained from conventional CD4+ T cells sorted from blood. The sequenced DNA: TGTGCCAGCAGCCGGGGAAAGACAGGGGGCAGGTACGAGCAGTACTTC. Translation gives CASSRGKTGGRYEQYF.